A single sample is the source of the 20 T cell receptor beta chains below, sequenced in a study of patients and donors after allogeneic stem cell transplantation. TCRdb reprocessed the RT-PCR reads via MiXCR and lists one record per CDR3 protein. The data contain roughly 150,000 distinct CDR3 sequences, 24% of them singletons. Material: blood, either unsorted or a sorted T cell fraction (not recorded which). The receptors derive from a human donor who was either an allogeneic HSCT recipient or a stem cell or donor lymphocyte infusion donor (not recorded which). It is not recorded whose cells these are; they may come from a transplant donor.

This chain connects TRBV30 to TRBJ1-1; D unresolved. Germline lookup yields CDR1 GTSNPN and CDR2 SVGIG (reference sequence). V was pared by 0 bases and J by 1 base, with 9 bases between. The CDR3 is 14 amino acids. CDR3 sequence: CAWSVIPGNTEAFF. CDR3 nucleotide sequence: TGTGCCTGGAGTGTTATTCCAGGGAACACTGAAGCTTTCTTT.

This clonotype was counted between two and nine times. This sequence joins TRBV25-1 and TRBJ1-2; D is possibly TRBD1 (6 bases). CDR1 and CDR2 (germline): MGHDK, SYGVNS. V lost 6 bases and J 10 bases, leaving 15 bases between the germline ends. The CDR3 covers 12 residues. The CDR3 bases are TGTGCCAGCAGAGGGGGGAATTCTCCCTACACCTTC. It translates to CASRGGNSPYTF.

This chain connects TRBV25-1 to TRBJ2-5; 8 bases agree with TRBD2. Losses at the gene ends were 5 bases for V and 4 bases for J; bases not matched to a gene: 3. The CDR3 runs to 13 residues. CDR1 MGHDK and CDR2 SYGVNS come from the germline V gene. The DNA of the CDR3 is TGTGCCAGCAGTTGGCTAGCGGGAGAGACCCAGTACTTC. It specifies CASSWLAGETQYF.

The rearrangement links TRBV27 to TRBJ1-1, with a possible D match to TRBD1 (5 bases). Germline V lookup: CDR1 MNHEY, CDR2 SMNVEV (reference sequence). V was trimmed by 0 bases and J by 4 bases, leaving 9 bases between them. The CDR3 sequence is 14 residues long. For the CDR3, the DNA is TGTGCCAGCAGTTTATCCGCGGGGCTCACTGAAGCTTTCTTT. Residues: CASSLSAGLTEAFF.

This chain joins TRBV4-2 and TRBJ1-1; D call uncertain. V lost 1 base and J 3 bases, leaving 12 bases between the germline ends. The CDR3 sequence is 15 residues long. CDR1 is LGHNA, CDR2 YNFKEQ, per germline. The CDR3 coding sequence is TGTGCCAGCAGCCAAGTCCCCGGCCGCGACACTGAAGCTTTCTTT. This codes for CASSQVPGRDTEAFF.

The chain joins TRBV20-1 to TRBJ1-2; no reliable D call. Trimming took off 0 bases at V and 8 bases at J, with 16 bases between the two ends. Per the germline V gene, CDR1 is DFQATT and CDR2 is SNEGSKA (reference sequence). The CDR3 extends over 14 amino acids. CDR3: CSAREGMVWNGYTF. The CDR3 bases are TGCAGTGCTAGAGAGGGTATGGTATGGAACGGCTACACCTTC.

This clonotype was picked up many times. The CDR3 spells CSVFSQSYGYTF. CDR3 nucleotide sequence: TGCAGCGTTTTCAGCCAGAGCTATGGCTACACCTTC. The V gene is TRBV29-1, the J gene TRBJ1-2; D is unclear. V dropped 5 bases and J dropped 4 bases, with 11 bases sitting between them. Germline V gives CDR1 SQVTM, CDR2 ANQGSEA. The CDR3 length is 12 residues.

The V gene is TRBV6-1, the J gene TRBJ1-4, with 7 bases aligning to TRBD1. The CDR3 has 15 amino acids. Germline V lookup: CDR1 MNHNS, CDR2 SASEGT. Trimming cost V 7 bases and J 8 bases; bases outside gene matches: 13. In DNA form, the CDR3 reads TGTGCCAGCATTAGGGGGGACAGCAGGGACGAAAAACTGTTTTTT. Its translation is CASIRGDSRDEKLFF.

This clonotype was detected a few times. This rearrangement joins TRBV7-2 to TRBJ2-5, with D possibly being TRBD1 or TRBD2 (6 bases each). Germline assignment: CDR1 SGHTA and CDR2 FQGNSA. V lost 2 bases to trimming and J lost 1 base, with 11 bases between them. The CDR3 runs to 15 residues. Written as DNA, the CDR3 is TGTGCCAGCAGCTTATTAGGGGGGAGCCAAGAGACCCAGTACTTC. Translation gives CASSLLGGSQETQYF.

V is TRBV12-3 or TRBV12-4 and J is TRBJ2-7; D possibly corresponds to TRBD2 (6 bases). The CDR3 runs 15 residues. The ends were cut back, 7 bases at V and 2 bases at J, with 18 bases in the middle. For the CDR3, the DNA is TGTGCCAGCAATACCACCCGGGGGATAGCCTACGAGCAGTACTTC. It translates to CASNTTRGIAYEQYF.

This chain joins TRBV7-2 and TRBJ2-2, with D unresolved. The length of the CDR3 is 15 residues. V lost 0 bases to trimming and J lost 5 bases, with 10 bases between them. From germline, CDR1 is SGHTA and CDR2 FQGNSA. This chain's CDR3 is CASSLALSVTGELFF. The CDR3 DNA follows: TGTGCCAGCAGCTTAGCGCTGAGTGTTACCGGGGAGCTGTTTTTT.

The chain employs TRBV6-5 and TRBJ1-6; a possible D gene is TRBD1 (6 bases). Deletions cut 5 bases from V and 11 bases from J, with 19 bases between. This CDR3 is built from 15 residues. Germline CDR1 MNHEY, CDR2 SVGAGI. The CDR3 region is CASSTTDSAPTPLHF. In nucleotides, the CDR3 is TGTGCCAGCAGTACGACGGACAGTGCTCCAACACCCCTCCACTTT.

The chain couples TRBV20-1 to TRBJ1-2, with D unresolved. CDR1 DFQATT and CDR2 SNEGSKA come from the germline V gene (reference sequence). The CDR3 spans 15 residues. Trimming took off 3 bases at V and 1 base at J, with 15 bases between the two ends. CDR3 coding DNA: TGCAGTGCTAGCCGGACGGTGATAAATAACTATGGCTACACCTTC. Its translation is CSASRTVINNYGYTF.

This chain joins TRBV25-1 and TRBJ2-7; TRBD1 is a possible D gene (6 bases). The germline gives CDR1 MGHDK, CDR2 SYGVNS. V was pared by 2 bases and J by 2 bases, with 16 bases between. The CDR3 loop spans 16 amino acids. The CDR3 DNA is TGTGCCAGCAGTGAAGATAGGCCAGGGGATCCCTACGAGCAGTACTTC. Amino acid sequence: CASSEDRPGDPYEQYF.

There are a few counts of this clonotype. The rearrangement joins TRBV6-5 to TRBJ1-2; the D is unclear. This CDR3 has 15 residues. Germline V gives CDR1 MNHEY, CDR2 SVGAGI. The V end lost 0 bases, the J end lost 4 bases, and 12 bases lay between the germline ends. CDR3 region: CASSYSKGRIYGYTF. The DNA of the CDR3 is TGTGCCAGCAGTTACTCGAAAGGCCGGATCTATGGCTACACCTTC.

This clonotype was picked up many times. The V and J genes are TRBV12-3 or TRBV12-4 and TRBJ1-2; 10 bases match TRBD1. The J segment lost 6 bases and the V segment lost 5 bases, leaving 6 bases of the junction unmatched. CDR3 length equals 14 residues. CDR3 bases: TGTGCCAGCAGTCCGAGACAGGGGGCGAATGGCTACACCTTC. It specifies CASSPRQGANGYTF.

Many counts were recorded for this clonotype. For the CDR3, the DNA is TGCGCCAGCAGCCAGGCGGGGGGTCAGCCCCAGCATTTT. Translation: CASSQAGGQPQHF. The gene calls are TRBV4-3 and TRBJ1-5; perhaps TRBD1 as D (5 bases). CDR3 length equals 13 residues. CDR1 is LGHNA and CDR2 is YSLEER in the germline V gene. Trimming removed 3 bases from V and 6 bases from J, with 9 bases in between.

This clonotype appeared a few times. V usage is TRBV7-3 and J usage is TRBJ2-1, with D possibly TRBD2 on 5 matching bases. The germline V gene has CDR1 SGHTA and CDR2 FQGTGA. This CDR3 contains 12 residues. The germline V and J ends were trimmed by 4 bases and 5 bases, with 6 bases remaining between them. The CDR3 nucleotides read TGTGCCAGCAGCTCGGGAAACAATGAGCAGTTCTTC. This translates into CASSSGNNEQFF.

This clonotype appeared a few times. The chain carries TRBV5-1 and TRBJ2-3; 12 positions agree with TRBD2. Germline trimming cut 4 bases from V and 3 bases from J; bases unmatched to any gene: 3. This CDR3 is 15 amino acids long. Germline V gives CDR1 SGHRS, CDR2 YFSETQ. CDR3 DNA sequence: TGCGCCAGCAGCATCACTAGCGGGGGGACAGATACGCAGTATTTT. It encodes CASSITSGGTDTQYF.

This clonotype was seen only a few times. This chain links TRBV5-1 with TRBJ1-1; 10 nucleotides align to TRBD1. The J segment lost 0 bases and the V segment lost 4 bases, leaving 3 bases of the junction unmatched. In germline, CDR1 is SGHRS, CDR2 YFSETQ. CDR3 length equals 15 residues. CDR3 sequence reads: CASSLTGGMNTEAFF. CDR3 nucleotide sequence: TGCGCCAGCAGCCTGACAGGGGGCATGAACACTGAAGCTTTCTTT.